The entry below describes one T cell receptor (beta chain). Its antigen remains undetermined. Base qualities are not at hand, and no much larger clone is one base apart. For sequencing of the TCRbeta CDR3 region, genomic DNA was extracted from the sorted cells. TCRbeta CDR3 regions were sequenced using the immunoSEQ Assay. Held by TCRdb, this immuneACCESS table contains in-frame sequences only and omits some clones. Under half of the omission traces to an unresolved V gene where checked; the cause of the rest is unknown. For this sample the table gives about 40,000 clones, of which 82% were detected only once. Approximately 25% of the sample comes from the top ten. The trial excluded patients who had a history of autoimmune disease or were on systemic immunosuppression. Peripheral blood for TCR sequencing was drawn from every dose cohort at baseline, at cycle 4 day 1 and at cycle 7 day 1. Samples were obtained from an open-label, multicenter, first-in-human phase I dose-escalation trial of ivuxolimab. Adults with locally advanced or metastatic melanoma, renal cell, hepatocellular, or head and neck squamous cell carcinoma were enrolled in the trial. Before TCR sequencing, CD4+ T cells and CD8+ T cells from peripheral blood were sorted into separate populations.

This sample stems from a study of OX40 agonist ivuxolimab in advanced cancers. With respect to the entire study: Ivuxolimab was an agonistic, fully human IgG2 monoclonal antibody directed against OX40 (CD134), a costimulatory receptor. Intravenous ivuxolimab was administered to patients every 2 weeks at six dose levels: 0.01, 0.1, 0.3, 1.5, 3 and 10 mg/kg. Among the 50 to 55 dose-escalation patients, around 20 had hepatocellular carcinoma, 15 or so melanoma, 9 renal cell carcinoma and 9 head and neck cancer. In the dose-escalation cohort, more than 75% of patients were male, and the mean age was approximately 60 years, with a range of roughly 20 to 80. Prior anti-PD-1, anti-PD-L1 or anti-CTLA-4 therapy was permitted, and checkpoint inhibitors had been received by about 36% of dose-escalation patients. Partial responses occurred in three dose-escalation patients: two with cutaneous melanoma and one with hepatocellular carcinoma. Peripheral TCRbeta sequencing aimed to test whether ivuxolimab altered TCR sequence diversity and caused clonal T-cell expansion. The paper describes the monotherapy dose-escalation part (N = 52 patients) of the phase I trial of ivuxolimab. Study-wide conclusions, independent of this receptor: After ivuxolimab, CD8+ T cells had more expanded clones than CD4+ T cells on average. Which antigens the clonally expanded peripheral T cells were specific for was not determined. Low levels of normalized T-cell clonal expansion were also seen in some nonresponding patients. In partial responders in the 0.1-3.0 mg/kg groups, normalized peripheral clonal expansion was found to be among the lowest, especially among CD8+ T cells. At doses from 0.1 to 3.0 mg/kg, clonal expansion was seen in both CD4+ and CD8+ blood T cells between baseline and week 6.

The CDR3 starts with the cysteine, ends with the phenylalanine, and has 12 residues. CDR3 DNA is the only sequence kept; it has 36 bases, read in frame from the first base. The sequence derives from an adult with an advanced solid tumor such as melanoma, head and neck, liver or kidney cancer. This material consisted of CD4+ or CD8+ T cells sorted from blood, taken in a trial of the OX40 agonist ivuxolimab. The chain couples TRBV21-1 to TRBJ1-1; TRBD1, the table's D call, was not compared with the DNA. TRBV21-1 is deemed a pseudogene. The CDR3 region reads CASRPGPTEAFF. The nucleotide sequence reads as follows: TGTGCCAGCCGCCCAGGGCCCACTGAAGCTTTCTTT.